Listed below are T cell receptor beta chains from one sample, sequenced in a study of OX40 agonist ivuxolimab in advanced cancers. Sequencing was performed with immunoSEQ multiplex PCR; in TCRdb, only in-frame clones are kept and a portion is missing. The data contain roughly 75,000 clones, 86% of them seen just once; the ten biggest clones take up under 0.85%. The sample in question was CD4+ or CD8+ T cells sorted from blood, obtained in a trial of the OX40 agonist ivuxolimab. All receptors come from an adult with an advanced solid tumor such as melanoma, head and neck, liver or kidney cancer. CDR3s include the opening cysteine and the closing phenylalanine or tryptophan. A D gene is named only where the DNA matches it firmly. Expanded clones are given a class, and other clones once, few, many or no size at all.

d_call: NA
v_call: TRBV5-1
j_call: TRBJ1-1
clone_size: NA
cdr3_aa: CASSLYSNTEAFF
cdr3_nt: TGCGCCAGCAGCTTGTACAGCAACACTGAAGCTTTCTTT

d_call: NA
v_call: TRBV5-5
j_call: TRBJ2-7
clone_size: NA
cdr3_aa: CASSGAGTSYEQYF
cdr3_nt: TGTGCCAGCAGCGGGGCAGGGACCTCCTACGAGCAGTACTTC

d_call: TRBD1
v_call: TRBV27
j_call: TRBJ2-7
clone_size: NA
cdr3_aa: CATKRDRGLYEQYF
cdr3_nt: TGTGCCACTAAACGGGACAGGGGACTCTACGAGCAGTACTTC

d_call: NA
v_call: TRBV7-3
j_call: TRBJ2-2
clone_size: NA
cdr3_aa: CASSLSITGELFF
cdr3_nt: TGTGCCAGCAGCTTATCAATAACCGGGGAGCTGTTTTTT

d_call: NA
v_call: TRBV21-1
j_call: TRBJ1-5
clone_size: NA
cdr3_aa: CASSKGGTGGNGNQPQHF
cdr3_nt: TGTGCCAGCAGCAAAGGAGGGACAGGGGGTAATGGTAATCAGCCCCAGCATTTT

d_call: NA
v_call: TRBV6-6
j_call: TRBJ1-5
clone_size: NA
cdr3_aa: CASSYLGGAQPQHF
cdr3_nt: TGTGCCAGCAGTTACCTAGGGGGAGCGCAGCCCCAGCATTTT

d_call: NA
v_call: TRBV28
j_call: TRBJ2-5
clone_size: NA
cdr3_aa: CASSLEGRGQETQYF
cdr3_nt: TGTGCCAGCAGTCTAGAGGGTCGGGGGCAAGAGACCCAGTACTTC

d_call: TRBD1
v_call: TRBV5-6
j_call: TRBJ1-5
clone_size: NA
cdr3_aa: CASSFGTGGETQPQHF
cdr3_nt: TGTGCCAGCAGCTTCGGGACAGGGGGCGAAACTCAGCCCCAGCATTTT

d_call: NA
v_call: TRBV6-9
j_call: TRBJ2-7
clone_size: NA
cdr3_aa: CASTEQGGEQYF
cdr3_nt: TGTGCCAGCACCGAACAGGGTGGCGAGCAGTACTTC

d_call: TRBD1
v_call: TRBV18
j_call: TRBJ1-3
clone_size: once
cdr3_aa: CASSPEGAAGNTIYF
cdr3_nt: TGTGCCAGCTCACCGGAGGGGGCTGCTGGAAACACCATATATTTT

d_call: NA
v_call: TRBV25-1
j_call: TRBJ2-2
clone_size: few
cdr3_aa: CASSDRLGGAGELFF
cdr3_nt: TGTGCCAGCAGTGACCGTTTAGGTGGTGCTGGGGAGCTGTTTTTT

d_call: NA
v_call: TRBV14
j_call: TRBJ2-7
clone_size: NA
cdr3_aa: CASSQGWATPLVF
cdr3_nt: TGTGCCAGCAGCCAAGGTTGGGCAACCCCTTTAGTATTC

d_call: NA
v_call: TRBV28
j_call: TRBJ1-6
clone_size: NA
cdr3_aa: CASSLVVGAVGALHF
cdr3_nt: TGTGCCAGCAGTTTAGTCGTAGGGGCCGTCGGGGCCCTCCACTTT

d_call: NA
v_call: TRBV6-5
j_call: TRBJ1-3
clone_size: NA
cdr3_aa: CASSRGNSGNTIYF
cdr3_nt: TGTGCCAGCAGTAGGGGAAACTCTGGAAACACCATATATTTT

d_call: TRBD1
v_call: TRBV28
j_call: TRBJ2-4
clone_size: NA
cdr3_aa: CASSLGTGIAKNIQYF
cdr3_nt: TGTGCCAGCAGTCTCGGGACAGGCATAGCCAAAAACATTCAGTACTTC

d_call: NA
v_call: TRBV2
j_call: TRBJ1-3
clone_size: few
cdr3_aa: CASIGDLSGNTIYF
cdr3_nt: TGTGCCAGCATCGGGGACCTCTCTGGAAACACCATATATTTT

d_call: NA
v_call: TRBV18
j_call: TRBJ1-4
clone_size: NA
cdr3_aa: CASSVTGATNEKLFF
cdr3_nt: TGTGCCAGCTCAGTTACTGGTGCAACTAATGAAAAACTGTTTTTT

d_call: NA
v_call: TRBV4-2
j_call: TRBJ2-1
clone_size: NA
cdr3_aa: CASSQDQGYEQFF
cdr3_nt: TGTGCCAGCAGCCAAGACCAGGGCTATGAGCAGTTCTTC

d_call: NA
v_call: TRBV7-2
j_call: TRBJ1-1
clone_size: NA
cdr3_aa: CASRAEMNTEAFF
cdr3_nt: TGTGCCAGCAGAGCGGAAATGAACACTGAAGCTTTCTTT

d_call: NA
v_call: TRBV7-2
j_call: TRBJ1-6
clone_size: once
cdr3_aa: CASSLGIRGGSPLHF
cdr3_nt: TGTGCCAGCAGCTTAGGTATCAGGGGCGGATCACCCCTCCACTTT

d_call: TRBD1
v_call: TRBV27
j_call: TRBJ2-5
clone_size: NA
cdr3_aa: CASRTGGIETQYF
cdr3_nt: TGTGCCAGCAGGACAGGGGGCATCGAGACCCAGTACTTC

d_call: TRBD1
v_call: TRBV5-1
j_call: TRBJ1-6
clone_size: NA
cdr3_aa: CASSLFPDRGLGSLNSPLHF
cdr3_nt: TGCGCCAGCAGCTTGTTCCCGGACAGGGGGCTAGGGAGTTTAAATTCACCCCTCCACTTT

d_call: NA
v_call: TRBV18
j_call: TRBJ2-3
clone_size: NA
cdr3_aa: CASSPDWGTDTQYF
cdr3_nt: TGTGCCAGCTCACCCGATTGGGGCACAGATACGCAGTATTTT

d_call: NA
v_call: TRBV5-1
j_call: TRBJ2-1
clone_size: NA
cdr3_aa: CASSFPHYNEQFF
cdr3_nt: TGCGCCAGCAGCTTCCCCCACTACAATGAGCAGTTCTTC

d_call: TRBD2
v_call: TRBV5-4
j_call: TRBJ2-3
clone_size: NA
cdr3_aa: CASSLRTSGRDTQYF
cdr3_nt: TGTGCCAGCAGCCTAAGGACTAGCGGGAGGGATACGCAGTATTTT

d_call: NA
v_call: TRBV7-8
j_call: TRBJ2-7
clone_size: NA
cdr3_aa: CASSFGPGEEQYF
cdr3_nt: TGTGCCAGCAGCTTTGGTCCAGGGGAAGAGCAGTACTTC